This T cell receptor (beta chain) is from a study of blood T cell repertoires in COVID-19 (dated by TCRdb to 2018 to 2021). Study-level background: Collaborator samples came from the United States, Italy and Spain and covered acute and convalescent phases of COVID-19. The samples were drawn from the first 160 participants of the ongoing ImmuneRACE study and from under 1,500 subjects provided by 6 global collaborators. The repertoires were made available in a free public database intended to serve as a resource for research on the immune response to SARS-CoV-2. Where available, HLA class I and class II types were obtained from metadata supplied by the sample provider rather than from assay-based typing. The material from the prospective study consisted of cDNA or gDNA derived from T cells, B-cell-depleted T cells, or PBMCs. Deeply sampled blood TCRbeta repertoires from subjects exposed to, actively infected with, or recovered from COVID-19 were included in the dataset. A de-identified subject ID, COVID-19 status, age in years and sex were almost always included in the sample metadata. Results the study describes overall, beyond this receptor: The quantity of clinical and demographic metadata differed by source and by participant and was supplied without curation.

The immunoSEQ Assay, a bias-controlled multiplex PCR, was used to amplify TCRbeta CDR3 regions from genomic DNA. Turning to the authors' computational methods: Within the assay, amplification of reference gene primers was used to estimate how many nucleated cells each sample contained. To quantify the absolute abundance of each unique TCRbeta CDR3 rearrangement, sequence reads were collapsed and filtered. For each sample, productive Simpson clonality was calculated as the square root of Simpson's diversity index over productive rearrangements. The immuneACCESS repertoire file appears here via TCRdb, limited to in-frame rearrangements. These files lack a portion of the clones; in checked studies, under half of the deficit traces to unresolved V genes, and the cause of the others is not known. D and trimming come from the DNA, and the V and J calls and clone size come from that table. The sample table holds tens of thousands of clones, of which about three quarters were seen once. More than 9% of the sample lies in the top ten.

Taken from cysteine to phenylalanine, the CDR3 has 16 residues. Solely the CDR3 DNA is kept, with 48 bases framed from the first base. V trim: 6 bases; J trim: 6 bases; unmatched bases: 13. The germline V gene gives CDR1 as SGHVS and CDR2 as FQNEAQ. The collaborating institutions used their own protocols to collect whole blood in K2EDTA tubes. For TCRbeta analysis, collaborators shipped samples as frozen whole blood, isolated PBMCs, or DNA extracted from either of those sample types. Notes on this clone: This clone's antigen is unknown. No base quality information exists; no much larger clone differs at one position.

The sequence was obtained from a human donor in a cohort sampled during active COVID-19. Input material: peripheral blood. In this chain, TRBV7-8 is recombined with TRBJ2-1, and 8 junction bases match TRBD1. The nucleotides read TGTGCCAGCAGTCCAGGAGGGACAGGCGTCCCCAATGAGCAGTTCTTC. It specifies CASSPGGTGVPNEQFF. Reference TRBV7-8 and TRBJ2-1 genes cover what lies past the CDR3, so the full variable domain is GAGVSQSPRYKVAKRGQDVALRCDPISGHVSLFWYQQALGQGPEFLTYFQNEAQLDKSGLPSDRFFAERPEGSVSTLKIQRTQQEDSAVYLCASSPGGTGVPNEQFFGPGTRLTVL.